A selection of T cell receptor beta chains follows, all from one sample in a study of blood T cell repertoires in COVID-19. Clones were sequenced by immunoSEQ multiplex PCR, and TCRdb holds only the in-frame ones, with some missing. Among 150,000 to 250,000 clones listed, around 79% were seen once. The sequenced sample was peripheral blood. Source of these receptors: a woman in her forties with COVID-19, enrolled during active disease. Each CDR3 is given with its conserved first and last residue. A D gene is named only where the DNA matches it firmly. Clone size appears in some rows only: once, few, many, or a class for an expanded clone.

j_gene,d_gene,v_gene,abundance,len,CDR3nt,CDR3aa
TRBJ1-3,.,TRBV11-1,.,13,TGTGCCAGCAGCTTCCAGGGAGGAAACACCATATATTTT,CASSFQGGNTIYF
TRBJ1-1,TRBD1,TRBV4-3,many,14,TGCGCCAGCAGCTTAACAGGGGTTGGAACTGAAGCTTTCTTT,CASSLTGVGTEAFF
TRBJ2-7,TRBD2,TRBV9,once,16,TGTGCCAGCAGCGTAGGAGGACTAGCGGGAGCCTACGAGCAGTACTTC,CASSVGGLAGAYEQYF
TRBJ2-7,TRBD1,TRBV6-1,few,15,TGTGCCAGCAGTGAGGGGACAGGGGGCTTTTACGAGCAGTACTTC,CASSEGTGGFYEQYF
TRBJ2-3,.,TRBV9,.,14,TGTGCCAGCAGCGTAGAACACGCCACAGATACGCAGTATTTT,CASSVEHATDTQYF
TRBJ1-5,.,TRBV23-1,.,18,TGCGCCAGCACCCCAAGGGGGGGTTCCTGCTCTGGGAATCAGCCCCAGCATTTT,CASTPRGGSCSGNQPQHF
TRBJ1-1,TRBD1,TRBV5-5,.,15,TGTGCCAGCAGCCTAAGTCGGACAGGCCCCACTGAAGCTTTCTTT,CASSLSRTGPTEAFF
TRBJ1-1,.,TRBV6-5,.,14,TGTGCCAGCAGTTTCCCCGGGGGAAACACTGAAGCTTTCTTT,CASSFPGGNTEAFF
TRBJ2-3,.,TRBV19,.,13,TGTGCCAGTAGTATGCCTACGGGGGATACGCAGTATTTT,CASSMPTGDTQYF
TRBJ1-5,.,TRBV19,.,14,TGTGCCAGTCGCCCGTACAGGAATGATCAGCCCCAGCATTTT,CASRPYRNDQPQHF
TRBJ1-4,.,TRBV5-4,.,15,TGTGCCAGCAGCTTGGAGGCGTCAAGAGGGGAAAAACTGTTTTTT,CASSLEASRGEKLFF
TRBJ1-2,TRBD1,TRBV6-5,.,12,TGTGCCAGCAGACCCGGGACAGGGGGCTACACCTTC,CASRPGTGGYTF
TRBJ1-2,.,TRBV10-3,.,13,TGTGCCATATCGGCCTCCCAGACACACGGCTACACCTTC,CAISASQTHGYTF
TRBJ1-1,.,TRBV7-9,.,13,TGTGCCAGCAGCTCACCCGGGGGCACTGAAGCTTTCTTT,CASSSPGGTEAFF
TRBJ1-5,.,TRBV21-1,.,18,TGTGCCAGCAGCAAAGTTGGGGGGGCGGAATTTGACAATCAGCCCCAGCATTTT,CASSKVGGAEFDNQPQHF
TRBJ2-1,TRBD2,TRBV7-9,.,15,TGTGCCAGCAGCTCATTAGCGGGAGCCTACAATGAGCAGTTCTTC,CASSSLAGAYNEQFF
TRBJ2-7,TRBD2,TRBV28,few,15,TGTGCCAGCAGTTTACGCGGGAGGGTGGATTACGAGCAGTACTTC,CASSLRGRVDYEQYF
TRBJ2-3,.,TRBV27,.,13,TGTGCCAGCAGTTTTGGCAGCACAGATACGCAGTATTTT,CASSFGSTDTQYF
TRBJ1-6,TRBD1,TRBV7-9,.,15,TGTGCCAGCAGCTTTTTACAGGGGTCCACTTCACCCCTCCACTTT,CASSFLQGSTSPLHF
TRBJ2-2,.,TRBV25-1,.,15,TGTGCCAGCAGTGAAAGTAGGAGGAACACCGGGGAGCTGTTTTTT,CASSESRRNTGELFF
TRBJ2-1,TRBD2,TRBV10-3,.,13,TGTGCCATCAGTGTCTGGGGGGGTAATGAGCAGTTCTTC,CAISVWGGNEQFF
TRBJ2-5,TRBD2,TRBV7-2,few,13,TGTGCCAGCAGCGGGAGGGCGGGAGAGACCCAGTACTTC,CASSGRAGETQYF
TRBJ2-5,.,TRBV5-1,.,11,TGCGCCAGCACTAGTCAAGAGACCCAGTACTTC,CASTSQETQYF
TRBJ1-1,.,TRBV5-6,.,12,TGTGCCAGCAGCCTCCTACCCACTGAAGCTTTCTTT,CASSLLPTEAFF
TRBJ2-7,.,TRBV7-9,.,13,TGTGCCAGCAGCTTGGACACCGACTACGAGCAGTACTTC,CASSLDTDYEQYF
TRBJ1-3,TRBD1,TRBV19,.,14,TGTGCCAGTAACCCGGACAGGGGTGGAAACACCATATATTTT,CASNPDRGGNTIYF
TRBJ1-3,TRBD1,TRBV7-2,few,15,TGTGCCAGCAGCTTCTTGGACAGGGCCGGAAACACCATATATTTT,CASSFLDRAGNTIYF
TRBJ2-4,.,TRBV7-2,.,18,TGTGCCAGCAGCCCGAACCCCGGGGCGGGACTAGCCAAAAACATTCAGTACTTC,CASSPNPGAGLAKNIQYF
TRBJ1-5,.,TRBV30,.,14,TGTGCCTGGAGTGTACTGGCGGGGGATCAGCCCCAGCATTTT,CAWSVLAGDQPQHF
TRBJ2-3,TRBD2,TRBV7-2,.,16,TGTGCCAGCAGCTTTAGCGGGAGGGCCGGAACAGATACGCAGTATTTT,CASSFSGRAGTDTQYF
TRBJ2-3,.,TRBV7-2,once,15,TGTGCCAGCAGCCGCGACCGCAGGGGAACAGATACGCAGTATTTT,CASSRDRRGTDTQYF
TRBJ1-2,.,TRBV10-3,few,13,TGTGCCATCTCCTCGACAGTTAACTATGGCTACACCTTC,CAISSTVNYGYTF
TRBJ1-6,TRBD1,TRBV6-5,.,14,TGTGCCAGCAGTTACTCGGGACAGCTTTCACCCCTCCACTTT,CASSYSGQLSPLHF
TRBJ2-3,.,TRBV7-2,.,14,TGTGCCAGCAGGTCGGGGTATACCACAGATACGCAGTATTTT,CASRSGYTTDTQYF
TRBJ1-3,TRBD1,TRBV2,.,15,TGTGCCAGCAGTGAAGAGAGGACAGGGGGAAACACCATATATTTT,CASSEERTGGNTIYF
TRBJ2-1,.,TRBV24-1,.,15,TGTGCCACCAGTCCGGGGACTTTTAAGGCCAATGAGCAGTTCTTC,CATSPGTFKANEQFF
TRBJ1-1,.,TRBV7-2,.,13,TGTGCCAGCAGCCGAGATGAGAACACTGAAGCTTTCTTT,CASSRDENTEAFF
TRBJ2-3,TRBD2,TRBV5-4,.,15,TGTGCCATCGGCGCTAGCGGGGGGGGGACAGATACGCAGTATTTT,CAIGASGGGTDTQYF
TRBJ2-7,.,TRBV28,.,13,TGTGCCAGCACCCCAGGACAGTCCTACGAGCAGTACTTC,CASTPGQSYEQYF
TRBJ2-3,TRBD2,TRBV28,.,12,TGTGCCAGCAGCTTCGGACTAGCGGGGAAGTATTTT,CASSFGLAGKYF
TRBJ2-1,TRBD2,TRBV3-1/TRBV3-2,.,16,TGTGCCAGCAGCCCCTCCTTAGCGGGAGATGGGAATGAGCAGTTCTTC,CASSPSLAGDGNEQFF
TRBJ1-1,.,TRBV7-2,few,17,TGTGCCAGCAGCTTCTACCCGTCCGGCCGGGGTGACACTGAAGCTTTCTTT,CASSFYPSGRGDTEAFF
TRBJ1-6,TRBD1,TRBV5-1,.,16,TGCGCCAGCAGCCGTACAGGGGGAGAGGTTAATTCACCCCTCCACTTT,CASSRTGGEVNSPLHF
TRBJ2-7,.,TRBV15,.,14,TGTGCCACCAGCTGGAAGGACAGCTCCTACGAGCAGTACTTC,CATSWKDSSYEQYF
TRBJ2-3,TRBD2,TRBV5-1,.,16,TGCGCCAGCAGCTTGGTGGGCGGGAGGGCAGCAGATACGCAGTATTTT,CASSLVGGRAADTQYF
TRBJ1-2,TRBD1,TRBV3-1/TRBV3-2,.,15,TGTGCCAGCAGTCGGCTCGACAGGGAGGATCGTGGCTACACCTTC,CASSRLDREDRGYTF
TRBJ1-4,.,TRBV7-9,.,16,TGTGCCAGCACCCCAACCCTCCTCCAGGCCGGTGAAAAACTGTTTTTT,CASTPTLLQAGEKLFF
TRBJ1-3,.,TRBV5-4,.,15,TGTGCCAGCAGCCGTCCGGGGATCTCTGGAAACACCATATATTTT,CASSRPGISGNTIYF
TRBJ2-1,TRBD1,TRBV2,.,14,TGTGCCAGCAGTGAAAGGACAGGGAGGAATGAGCAGTTCTTC,CASSERTGRNEQFF
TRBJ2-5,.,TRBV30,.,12,TGTGCCTGGAGGTTCGGGAGAGAGACCCAGTACTTC,CAWRFGRETQYF
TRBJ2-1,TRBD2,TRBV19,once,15,TGTGCCAGTAGTAGGGCGGGGGACCCCTACAATGAGCAGTTCTTC,CASSRAGDPYNEQFF
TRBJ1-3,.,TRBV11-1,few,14,TGTGCCAGCAGCTTATGGAGCTCTGGAAACACCATATATTTT,CASSLWSSGNTIYF